Listed below are T cell receptor beta chains from one sample, sequenced in a study of T cells in Graves' hyperthyroidism and ophthalmopathy. MiXCR, applied by TCRdb to the multiplex PCR reads, yields one record per CDR3 protein. Of 20,000 to 30,000 distinct CDR3 sequences in the sample, 40% to 55% were seen once. Sequencing was done on a sample of blood. These receptors all come from a woman aged 25 to 39 with Graves' hyperthyroidism. Each CDR3 is given with its conserved first and last residue. The D gene is left open where the match is weak. Size is stated for part of the rows, as once, few or many counts, or as a class when the clone is expanded.

v_call: TRBV20-1
j_call: TRBJ2-1
clone_size: many
d_call: TRBD2
cdr3_nt: TGCAGTGCAATATTTATAGCGGGAGAGAAAGGGTCCTACAATGAGCAGTTCTTC
cdr3_aa: CSAIFIAGEKGSYNEQFF

v_call: TRBV12-3/TRBV12-4
j_call: TRBJ1-1
clone_size: .
d_call: .
cdr3_nt: TGTGCCAGCAGTACTCAGGGTGAGGAAGCTTTCTTT
cdr3_aa: CASSTQGEEAFF

v_call: TRBV15
j_call: TRBJ2-5
clone_size: .
d_call: TRBD1
cdr3_nt: TGTGCCACCAGCAGAGATGGGACAGGGAACCAAGAGACCCAGTACTTC
cdr3_aa: CATSRDGTGNQETQYF

v_call: TRBV11-2
j_call: TRBJ2-3
clone_size: .
d_call: .
cdr3_nt: TGTGCCAGCAGCCCGCCGCCCCGCGGGGATACGCAGTATTTT
cdr3_aa: CASSPPPRGDTQYF

v_call: TRBV19
j_call: TRBJ2-7
clone_size: medium-sized
d_call: .
cdr3_nt: TGTGCCAGTAGTCCTCGTCCCCCCTACGAGCAGTACTTC
cdr3_aa: CASSPRPPYEQYF

v_call: TRBV28
j_call: TRBJ2-3
clone_size: many
d_call: .
cdr3_nt: TGTGCCAGCAGTGCAATACTACAGGGTTATCGGACAGATACGCAGTATTTT
cdr3_aa: CASSAILQGYRTDTQYF

v_call: TRBV10-3
j_call: TRBJ1-5
clone_size: .
d_call: .
cdr3_nt: TGTGCCACCCATGAGGCAGGGGGCAATCAGCCCCAGCATTTT
cdr3_aa: CATHEAGGNQPQHF

v_call: TRBV6-1
j_call: TRBJ2-1
clone_size: .
d_call: TRBD1
cdr3_nt: TGTGCCGGCAGTGCTGTGCAGGGGGCGCAGAATGAGCAATTCTTC
cdr3_aa: CAGSAVQGAQNEQFF

v_call: TRBV5-1
j_call: TRBJ2-5
clone_size: .
d_call: .
cdr3_nt: TGCGCCAGCAGCTTGACCGTATCCGGGGAGACCCAGTACTTC
cdr3_aa: CASSLTVSGETQYF

v_call: TRBV19
j_call: TRBJ2-7
clone_size: many
d_call: TRBD2
cdr3_nt: TGTGCCAGTAGTATAAGGACTAGCGGAAGAAGCTCCTACGAGCAGTACTTC
cdr3_aa: CASSIRTSGRSSYEQYF

v_call: TRBV20-1
j_call: TRBJ2-5
clone_size: .
d_call: TRBD2
cdr3_nt: TGCAGTGCTAGAGATCCGGGGACTAGCGCGGAGACCCAGTACTTC
cdr3_aa: CSARDPGTSAETQYF

v_call: TRBV19
j_call: TRBJ2-7
clone_size: .
d_call: TRBD2
cdr3_nt: TGTGCCAGTAGTATAGGGGCTAGCGGGCCAAGGTACTTC
cdr3_aa: CASSIGASGPRYF

v_call: TRBV28
j_call: TRBJ1-5
clone_size: many
d_call: .
cdr3_nt: TGTGCCAGCAGTTTACGCAGGGTGGTTGGTCAGCCCCAGCATTTT
cdr3_aa: CASSLRRVVGQPQHF

v_call: TRBV12-3/TRBV12-4
j_call: TRBJ2-1
clone_size: .
d_call: .
cdr3_nt: TGTGCCAGCAGTTTGGACCTTGCGGATGAGCAGTTCTTC
cdr3_aa: CASSLDLADEQFF

v_call: TRBV10-3
j_call: TRBJ2-3
clone_size: .
d_call: TRBD2
cdr3_nt: TGTGCCATCAGTGGGGCGAGGTTAGCGGGGCAATCCACGCCCGATACGCAGTATTTT
cdr3_aa: CAISGARLAGQSTPDTQYF

v_call: TRBV19
j_call: TRBJ2-7
clone_size: .
d_call: TRBD1
cdr3_nt: TGTGCCAGTTATGGTAGGGACAGGGCCTCCTACGAGCAGTACTTC
cdr3_aa: CASYGRDRASYEQYF

v_call: TRBV9
j_call: TRBJ2-2
clone_size: many
d_call: .
cdr3_nt: TGTGCCAGCAGCGTAGGAGGGAAGCGGAGCACCGGGGAGCTGTTTTTT
cdr3_aa: CASSVGGKRSTGELFF

v_call: TRBV10-2
j_call: TRBJ1-6
clone_size: medium-sized
d_call: TRBD1
cdr3_nt: TGCGCCAGCAGGGGACAGGCTCTTAATTCACCCCTCCACTTT
cdr3_aa: CASRGQALNSPLHF

v_call: TRBV2
j_call: TRBJ1-5
clone_size: medium-sized
d_call: .
cdr3_nt: TGTGCCAGCAGTGAATTAGAGGATCAGCCCCAGCATTTT
cdr3_aa: CASSELEDQPQHF

v_call: TRBV7-9
j_call: TRBJ2-1
clone_size: many
d_call: .
cdr3_nt: TGTGCCAGCAGCGTAAAGCAGGGCCACAATGAGCAGTTCTTC
cdr3_aa: CASSVKQGHNEQFF

v_call: TRBV10-3
j_call: TRBJ2-7
clone_size: medium-sized
d_call: TRBD1
cdr3_nt: TGTGCCATTACCGGGACAGGGTCTAACGAGCAGTACTTC
cdr3_aa: CAITGTGSNEQYF

v_call: TRBV2
j_call: TRBJ2-2
clone_size: once
d_call: .
cdr3_nt: TGTGCCAGCAGGGAGGGTTCTGTGGGGGAGCTGTTTTTT
cdr3_aa: CASREGSVGELFF

v_call: TRBV20-1
j_call: TRBJ2-1
clone_size: medium-sized
d_call: TRBD2
cdr3_nt: TGCAGTGCTAGAGGACTAGCGGGAGTGAATGAGCAGTTCTTC
cdr3_aa: CSARGLAGVNEQFF

v_call: TRBV9
j_call: TRBJ1-3
clone_size: few
d_call: .
cdr3_nt: TGTGCCAGCAGCGTAGAGGGAGGAAACACCATATATTTT
cdr3_aa: CASSVEGGNTIYF

v_call: TRBV7-9
j_call: TRBJ2-1
clone_size: many
d_call: .
cdr3_nt: TGTGCCAGCAGCTTGAGGCTGGGTGAGCAGTTCTTC
cdr3_aa: CASSLRLGEQFF